A single sample gave rise to the 18 T cell receptor beta chains below, sequenced in a study of cytomegalovirus exposure and HLA in healthy donors. Use of 60 Vbeta and 13 Jbeta primers characterized the PCR. The assay was immunoSEQ multiplex PCR, and TCRdb's table has in-frame clones only and misses some. The sample consists of 190,000 or so clones, about 83% of them appearing once. Material for sequencing was PBMCs. The source is a woman aged 45 to 65 in good health and CMV-seropositive.

V gene TRBV9 combines with J gene TRBJ2-1; no clear D gene. The CDR3 runs to 13 residues. V dropped 0 bases and J dropped 7 bases, with 8 bases sitting between them. Germline V gives CDR1 SGDLS, CDR2 YYNGEE. The CDR3 DNA is TGTGCCAGCAGCGTAGACATTTGGAATGAGCAGTTCTTC. This gives the protein CASSVDIWNEQFF.

The V gene is TRBV9, the J gene TRBJ2-2, with 12 bases that match TRBD2. Germline trimming cut 0 bases from V and 7 bases from J; bases unmatched to any gene: 4. The CDR3 runs 16 residues. Germline CDR1 is SGDLS and CDR2 is YYNGEE. This CDR3 is CASSVASGGAFGELFF. The CDR3 DNA is TGTGCCAGCAGCGTAGCTAGCGGGGGGGCCTTCGGGGAGCTGTTTTTT.

V is TRBV6-6 and J is TRBJ2-7, with D possibly matching TRBD1 (6 bases). V was trimmed by 5 bases and J by 1 base, leaving 12 bases between them. CDR1 and CDR2 (germline): MNHNY, SVGAGI (reference sequence). CDR3 size: 14 residues. The CDR3 region has the DNA TGTGCCAGCAGTCCCCCCGGGACATCCTACGAGCAGTACTTC. Translation gives CASSPPGTSYEQYF.

This clone was counted a few times. The CDR3 DNA follows: TGTGCCAGCAGCTTGGGGGACAGGGGCTCGGGAAACGGCTACACCTTC. Its translation: CASSLGDRGSGNGYTF. The chain carries TRBV5-6 and TRBJ1-2; 10 nucleotides line up with TRBD1. V gave up 0 bases and J gave up 8 bases; unmatched junction bases: 10. CDR1 and CDR2 (germline): SGHDT, YYEEEE. The CDR3 extends over 16 amino acids. Combining the CDR3 with reference TRBV5-6 and TRBJ1-2 gives the whole variable domain DAGVTQSPTHLIKTRGQQVTLRCSPKSGHDTVSWYQQALGQGPQFIFQYYEEEERQRGNFPDRFSGHQFPNYSSELNVNALLLGDSALYLCASSLGDRGSGNGYTFGSGTRLTVV.

The rearrangement uses TRBV7-9 and TRBJ2-1, with no clear D. The CDR3 loop spans 14 amino acids. The germline V gene has CDR1 SEHNR and CDR2 FQNEAQ (reference sequence). With 1 base removed from V and 0 bases from J, the gap between germline ends came to 4 bases. CDR3 coding DNA: TGTGCCAGCAGCTTAGGGAGCTCCTACAATGAGCAGTTCTTC. Translation: CASSLGSSYNEQFF.

V is TRBV10-3 and J is TRBJ1-1; tentative D call: TRBD1 (5 bases). With 0 bases removed from V and 2 bases from J, the gap between germline ends came to 10 bases. From germline, CDR1 is ENHRY and CDR2 SYGVKD. The CDR3 covers 15 residues. The chain's CDR3 is CAISESGTGNTEAFF. CDR3 DNA: TGTGCCATCAGTGAGTCTGGCACAGGCAACACTGAAGCTTTCTTT.

This clone appeared a single time. J is TRBJ1-6 and V is TRBV30, with D tentatively TRBD1 (6 bases). The germline CDR1 and CDR2 sequences are GTSNPN and SVGIG (reference sequence). Trimming left V 0 bases short and J 7 bases short, with 22 bases between. There are 18 residues in the CDR3. The CDR3 loop reads CAWSVQGVRGTSNSPLHF. As DNA, the CDR3 is TGTGCCTGGAGTGTACAGGGCGTTAGGGGGACCTCGAATTCACCCCTCCACTTT. The variable domain in full, completed from reference TRBV30 and TRBJ1-6, reads SQTIHQWPATLVQPVGSPLSLECTVEGTSNPNLYWYRQAAGRGLQLLFYSVGIGQISSEVPQNLSASRPQDRQFILSSKKLLLSDSGFYLCAWSVQGVRGTSNSPLHFGNGTRLTVT.

The chain couples TRBV5-1 to TRBJ2-6, with a possible D match to TRBD1 (6 bases). V gave up 7 bases and J gave up 12 bases, with 17 bases separating them. In germline, CDR1 is SGHRS, CDR2 YFSETQ. CDR3 size: 13 residues. The CDR3 reads CASQAGTNSVLTF. In nucleotides, the CDR3 is TGCGCCAGCCAGGCTGGGACAAACTCCGTCCTGACTTTC.

This clone showed up just a few times. In DNA, the CDR3 is TGTGCCAGCAGCCAAGATGATCCCAGGGCCTCTGGAAACACCATATATTTT. Its translation is CASSQDDPRASGNTIYF. The chain joins TRBV4-2 to TRBJ1-3, with TRBD1 as a possible D gene (5 bases). The germline V gene has CDR1 LGHNA and CDR2 YNFKEQ. The CDR3 is 17 amino acids. V was shortened by 0 bases and J by 0 bases, with 12 bases between the two germline ends.

The chain carries TRBV25-1 and TRBJ1-3; D is unresolved. V gave up 2 bases and J gave up 4 bases, with 6 bases separating them. CDR3 length: 13 amino acids. Germline loops: CDR1 MGHDK, CDR2 SYGVNS. In nucleotides, the CDR3 is TGTGCCAGCAGTGAACCCCCAGGAAACACCATATATTTT. Encoded protein: CASSEPPGNTIYF.

The rearrangement uses TRBV29-1 and TRBJ1-2, with D possibly being TRBD1 (5 bases). Germline V CDR1 and CDR2: SQVTM, ANQGSEA. The CDR3 has 17 residues. Trimming took 0 bases from V and 4 from J, leaving 21 bases between them. This CDR3 is CSVEDWIGADNPYGYTF. The CDR3 region has the DNA TGCAGCGTTGAAGACTGGATTGGGGCCGATAATCCCTATGGCTACACCTTC.

This clone was seen only once. This chain uses TRBV6-5 with TRBJ2-3; 8 bases map to TRBD2. The CDR3 sequence is 15 residues long. Germline lookup yields CDR1 MNHEY and CDR2 SVGAGI. Germline trimming cut 2 bases from V and 3 bases from J; bases unmatched to any gene: 4. The chain's CDR3 is CASSYVGGGTDTQYF. DNA for the CDR3: TGTGCCAGCAGTTACGTCGGGGGGGGAACAGATACGCAGTATTTT.

The chain joins TRBV7-2 to TRBJ1-3; D uncertain. Germline CDR1 and CDR2: SGHTA and FQGNSA. CDR3 size: 15 residues. The V and J ends lost 1 base and 3 bases respectively, with 10 bases between them. The CDR3 DNA sequence: TGTGCCAGCAGCTTAGGGAGAACTTTTGGAAACACCATATATTTT. It codes for CASSLGRTFGNTIYF.

The CDR3 region has the DNA TGCGCCAGCAGCCAAGTTTTATTAGCTCAAGAGACCCAGTACTTC. Amino acids: CASSQVLLAQETQYF. The chain joins TRBV4-1 to TRBJ2-5, with D uncertain. The germline gives CDR1 MGHRA, CDR2 YSYEKL. The CDR3 is 15 residues long. The ends were cut back, 1 base at V and 2 bases at J, with 11 bases in the middle.

The V and J genes are TRBV5-1 and TRBJ1-4; 12 bases agree with TRBD1. Looked up from germline, CDR1 is SGHRS and CDR2 is YFSETQ. The CDR3 has 15 amino acids. The junction had 4 bases not matched to a gene; V was cut back by 0 bases and J by 10 bases. The CDR3 is CASSLEGQGAGKLFF. The CDR3 DNA reads as TGCGCCAGCAGCTTGGAGGGACAGGGGGCTGGAAAACTGTTTTTT.

V is TRBV19 and J is TRBJ1-1, with 7 bases matching TRBD1. This CDR3 is built from 15 residues. Trimming removed 5 bases from V and 1 base from J; junction bases left unmatched: 7. Germline V gene data show CDR1 as LNHDA and CDR2 as SQIVND (reference sequence). CDR3: CASSSNRGPNTEAFF. The CDR3 bases are TGTGCCAGTAGTTCCAACAGGGGACCGAACACTGAAGCTTTCTTT.

The rearrangement joins TRBV6-1 to TRBJ1-4, with 8 bases aligning to TRBD1. CDR1 and CDR2 from the germline V gene are MNHNS and SASEGT. The CDR3 runs 15 residues. V lost 8 bases and J lost 7; bases outside the gene matches: 12. This CDR3 reads CASLDRARGREKLFF. In nucleotides, the CDR3 is TGTGCCAGCCTGGACAGGGCAAGGGGGCGTGAAAAACTGTTTTTT.

This clone was detected only once. The chain recombines TRBV5-1 with TRBJ2-7; the D is unclear. The CDR3 is 15 amino acids. Looked up from germline, CDR1 is SGHRS and CDR2 is YFSETQ. V shed 0 bases and J shed 3 bases, with 13 bases lying between them. The CDR3 loop is CASSLGAGTNYEQYF. In DNA form, the CDR3 reads TGCGCCAGCAGCTTGGGGGCAGGAACCAACTACGAGCAGTACTTC.